This is a list of T cell receptor beta chains from one sample in a study of identical twins. One entry per CDR3 protein results from TCRdb running MiXCR on the 5' RACE reads. Here the sample spans 1.5 million to 2 million distinct CDR3 sequences, less than 35% being singletons. The sample was cord blood. These receptors all come from a newborn girl in good health. The CDR3 runs from the conserved cysteine through the conserved F or W. The D gene is left open where the match is weak. A row's size may be missing; if present it is once, few, many or a size class.

>TRBV7-9|few|TRBJ1-4|TRBD1
CASSRWTGDTTNEKLFF
TGTGCCAGCAGCCGGTGGACAGGGGACACAACTAATGAAAAACTGTTTTTT
>TRBV28|.|TRBJ1-1|.
CASFGGTIMNTEAFF
TGTGCCAGCTTCGGGGGGACAATCATGAACACTGAAGCTTTCTTT
>TRBV2|few|TRBJ2-7|.
CASGRARLYEQYF
TGTGCCAGCGGCAGGGCACGGCTATACGAGCAGTACTTC
>TRBV11-2|.|TRBJ2-1|.
CASSLFEGLSYNEQFF
TGTGCCAGCAGCTTATTCGAGGGACTCTCCTACAATGAGCAGTTCTTC
>TRBV20-1|.|TRBJ2-7|.
CSAVGEVVSEQYF
TGCAGTGCTGTGGGCGAGGTAGTGTCCGAGCAGTACTTC
>TRBV2|few|TRBJ2-3|.
CASSDRRGSRTDTQYF
TGTGCCAGCAGTGACCGGAGGGGATCCCGAACAGATACGCAGTATTTT
>TRBV7-8|.|TRBJ1-6|.
CASSFPGTDYNSPLHF
TGTGCCAGCAGCTTCCCCGGGACGGATTATAATTCACCCCTCCACTTT
>TRBV12-3/TRBV12-4|many|TRBJ1-2|TRBD1
CASVTGTGTYGYTF
TGTGCCAGCGTTACCGGGACAGGGACTTATGGCTACACCTTC
>TRBV7-2|few|TRBJ2-5|TRBD2
CASSLNSGAFREQYF
TGTGCCAGCAGCTTAAACAGCGGGGCGTTCCGAGAGCAGTACTTC
>TRBV20-1|.|TRBJ2-4|TRBD1
CSADRGRDIQYF
TGCAGTGCTGACAGGGGGCGCGACATTCAGTACTTC
>TRBV4-2|many|TRBJ1-2|.
CASSQDPRPSEGYTF
TGTGCCAGCAGCCAAGATCCTCGGCCAAGTGAAGGCTACACCTTC
>TRBV5-1|many|TRBJ2-7|TRBD1
CASSSSDRGTYEQYF
TGCGCCAGCAGCTCCAGTGACAGGGGGACCTACGAGCAGTACTTC
>TRBV15|.|TRBJ1-2|TRBD1
CATSRRQGLNGYTF
TGTGCCACCAGCCGACGACAGGGTTTAAATGGCTACACCTTC
>TRBV10-3|.|TRBJ2-5|.
CAIRRGRGETQYF
TGTGCCATCAGGAGGGGCCGGGGTGAGACCCAGTACTTC
>TRBV12-3/TRBV12-4|.|TRBJ2-1|.
CASSSRREDEQFF
TGTGCCAGCAGTTCCCGGAGAGAAGATGAGCAGTTCTTC
>TRBV7-2|few|TRBJ2-7|TRBD1
CASSLRWDRGYYEQYF
TGTGCCAGCAGCTTAAGGTGGGACAGGGGTTACTACGAGCAGTACTTC
>TRBV5-1|few|TRBJ2-1|TRBD2
CASSFASGRDNEQFF
TGCGCCAGCAGCTTTGCTAGCGGGAGGGACAATGAGCAGTTCTTC
>TRBV7-9|many|TRBJ2-7|.
CASSLRDYEQYF
TGTGCCAGCAGCTTAAGGGACTACGAGCAGTACTTC
>TRBV27|few|TRBJ2-7|TRBD1
CASSFSIRSTGASYEQYF
TGTGCCAGCAGTTTCTCTATCCGGTCGACAGGGGCTAGCTACGAGCAGTACTTC
>TRBV14|.|TRBJ1-6|.
CASSQDIPETSWIPRSYNSPLHF
TGTGCCAGCAGCCAAGATATACCGGAGACGTCTTGGATACCTAGGTCCTATAATTCACCCCTCCACTTT
>TRBV10-3|few|TRBJ1-2|.
CAISEVGRDGYTF
TGTGCCATCAGTGAGGTTGGTCGAGATGGCTACACCTTC
>TRBV2|.|TRBJ2-1|TRBD2
CASSIIAGGNNEQFF
TGTGCCAGCAGTATCATAGCGGGGGGGAACAATGAGCAGTTCTTC
>TRBV7-9|.|TRBJ2-7|.
CASSLVGPGRFSHEQYF
TGTGCCAGCAGCTTAGTAGGGCCGGGGAGGTTCTCCCACGAGCAGTACTTC
>TRBV7-9|few|TRBJ2-5|.
CASSLVLGPGYEQYF
TGTGCCAGCAGCTTAGTATTGGGGCCTGGTTATGAGCAGTACTTC
>TRBV19|.|TRBJ1-2|.
CASRGIAGPFNYGYTF
TGTGCCAGTAGGGGAATAGCAGGCCCCTTTAACTATGGCTACACCTTC
>TRBV4-2|few|TRBJ1-2|.
CASSQDLWGGGNYGYTF
TGTGCCAGCAGCCAAGATCTCTGGGGAGGGGGTAACTATGGCTACACCTTC
>TRBV20-1|.|TRBJ1-2|.
CSAREVFRHYGYTF
TGCAGTGCTAGAGAAGTATTCCGGCACTATGGCTACACCTTC
>TRBV5-1|many|TRBJ1-2|.
CASSLVRSGYGYTF
TGCGCCAGCAGCTTGGTCAGGTCCGGCTATGGCTACACCTTC
>TRBV20-1|.|TRBJ2-7|TRBD2
CSARPSGRAPYEQYF
TGCAGTGCTAGGCCTAGCGGGAGGGCCCCCTACGAGCAGTACTTC
>TRBV20-1|.|TRBJ2-1|TRBD1
CSVRGTGNLFF
TGCAGTGTCCGAGGGACAGGTAATTTGTTCTTC
>TRBV12-3/TRBV12-4|few|TRBJ1-2|.
CASRHGQTSNYGYTF
TGTGCCAGCAGACACGGACAGACGAGTAACTATGGCTACACCTTC
>TRBV21-1|few|TRBJ1-2|.
CATPGWGYTF
TGTGCCACCCCGGGGTGGGGCTACACCTTC
>TRBV12-3/TRBV12-4|few|TRBJ2-5|.
CASSNSEGETQYF
TGTGCCAGCAGCAACTCGGAAGGAGAGACCCAGTACTTC
>TRBV7-9|.|TRBJ2-3|TRBD2
CASNLAGEDTQYF
TGTGCCAGCAACTTAGCGGGGGAGGATACGCAGTATTTT
>TRBV12-3/TRBV12-4|.|TRBJ2-1|TRBD2
CASSGTSGSGEQFF
TGTGCCAGCAGTGGGACTAGCGGGAGTGGAGAGCAGTTCTTC
>TRBV5-1|.|TRBJ2-7|.
CASSLKEAYEQYF
TGCGCCAGCAGCTTAAAGGAGGCGTACGAGCAGTACTTC
>TRBV20-1|.|TRBJ2-7|.
CSARDRRGGRAHEQYF
TGCAGTGCTAGAGATCGACGCGGTGGCAGGGCCCACGAGCAGTACTTC
>TRBV4-2|.|TRBJ1-1|.
CASSKGRALDTEAFF
TGTGCCAGCAGCAAGGGCAGGGCCTTAGACACTGAAGCTTTCTTT
>TRBV20-1|few|TRBJ2-7|TRBD2
CSASSRLAVYEQYF
TGCAGTGCTAGCAGTAGACTAGCGGTATACGAGCAGTACTTC
>TRBV27|few|TRBJ2-1|TRBD2
CASSSRGTSVKAYNEQFF
TGTGCCAGCAGCTCCAGGGGGACTAGCGTTAAGGCCTACAATGAGCAGTTCTTC
>TRBV5-1|.|TRBJ2-5|.
CASSLEGFAQETQYF
TGCGCCAGCAGCTTGGAAGGGTTCGCCCAAGAGACCCAGTACTTC
>TRBV28|.|TRBJ1-4|TRBD1
CASSLSIGTGNEKLFF
TGTGCCAGCAGTTTGTCTATTGGGACAGGAAATGAAAAACTGTTTTTT
>TRBV9|.|TRBJ2-3|TRBD2
CASSASSGGPDTQYF
TGTGCCAGCAGCGCCTCTAGCGGGGGACCAGATACGCAGTATTTT
>TRBV3-1|.|TRBJ1-4|.
CASSHGRRRGKLFF
TGTGCCAGCAGCCACGGGCGTCGGCGTGGAAAACTGTTTTTT
>TRBV5-1|.|TRBJ1-5|.
CARWTRNNQPQHF
TGCGCCAGGTGGACTAGGAATAATCAGCCCCAGCATTTT
>TRBV20-1|.|TRBJ2-3|.
CSARSLGGGDTDTQYF
TGCAGTGCTAGATCGTTAGGCGGAGGGGACACAGATACGCAGTATTTT
>TRBV6-2/TRBV6-3|.|TRBJ2-3|TRBD2
CASSLVILAGGPTDTQYF
TGTGCCAGCAGTTTGGTTATCTTGGCGGGGGGGCCTACAGATACGCAGTATTTT
>TRBV20-1|.|TRBJ2-5|TRBD2
CSARDLAAGIQETQYF
TGCAGTGCTAGAGATCTGGCAGCGGGGATCCAAGAGACCCAGTACTTC
>TRBV4-2|once|TRBJ2-5|.
CASSQQKGGAETQYF
TGTGCCAGCAGCCAACAAAAGGGGGGGGCCGAGACCCAGTACTTC
>TRBV6-5|many|TRBJ2-1|.
CASSPDPNNEQFF
TGTGCCAGCAGCCCCGACCCAAACAATGAGCAGTTCTTC
>TRBV6-6|.|TRBJ2-7|TRBD2
CASSYAYGTSGDDEQYF
TGTGCCAGCAGTTACGCCTATGGGACTAGCGGGGATGATGAGCAGTACTTC
>TRBV5-1|once|TRBJ2-2|.
CASNPVPGSNTGELFF
TGCGCCAGCAACCCAGTACCGGGCTCAAACACCGGGGAGCTGTTTTTT
>TRBV5-1|many|TRBJ2-1|TRBD2
CASSLGGAGNEQFF
TGTGCCAGCAGTCTCGGGGGGGCGGGGAATGAGCAGTTCTTC
>TRBV10-3|few|TRBJ2-1|.
CAIMGYNEQFF
TGTGCCATCATGGGCTACAATGAGCAGTTCTTC
>TRBV12-3/TRBV12-4|.|TRBJ2-1|.
CASSFPQSGGQFF
TGTGCCAGCAGTTTCCCCCAATCAGGCGGGCAGTTCTTC
>TRBV14|.|TRBJ2-7|TRBD1
CASSPGQGPSYNEQYF
TGTGCCAGCAGCCCAGGACAGGGTCCCTCCTACAATGAGCAGTACTTC
>TRBV4-2|many|TRBJ2-7|.
CASSSRRGLYEQYF
TGTGCCAGCAGCTCCCGTAGAGGTCTCTACGAGCAGTACTTC
>TRBV10-3|few|TRBJ2-1|.
CAISGTRYNEQFF
TGTGCCATCAGCGGGACCCGCTACAATGAGCAGTTCTTC
>TRBV28|.|TRBJ2-1|TRBD2
CASRTRRGDNEQFF
TGTGCCAGCAGAACTAGGCGGGGGGACAATGAGCAGTTCTTC